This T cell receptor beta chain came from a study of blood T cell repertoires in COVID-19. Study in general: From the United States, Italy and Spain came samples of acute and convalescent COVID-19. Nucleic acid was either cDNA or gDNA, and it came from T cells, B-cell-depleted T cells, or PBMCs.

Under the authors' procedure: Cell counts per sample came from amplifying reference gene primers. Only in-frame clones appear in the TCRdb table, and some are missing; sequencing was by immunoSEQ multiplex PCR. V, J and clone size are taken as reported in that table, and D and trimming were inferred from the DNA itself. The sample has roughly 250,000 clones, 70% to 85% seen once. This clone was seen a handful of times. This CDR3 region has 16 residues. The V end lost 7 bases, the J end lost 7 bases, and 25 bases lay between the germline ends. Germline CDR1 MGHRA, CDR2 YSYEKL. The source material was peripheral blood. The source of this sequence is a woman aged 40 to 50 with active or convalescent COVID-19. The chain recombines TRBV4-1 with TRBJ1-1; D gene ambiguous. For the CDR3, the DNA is TGCGCCAGCACCGTGGGAGGCGCCGGAGCGGGTGGTGAAGCTTTCTTT. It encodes CASTVGGAGAGGEAFF.